The 22 T cell receptor beta chains below were found in one sample sequenced in a study of blood T cell repertoires in COVID-19 (dated by TCRdb to between 2020 and 2021). Library creation used the immunoSEQ multiplex PCR assay. Not all clones reach the TCRdb copy of this immuneACCESS table, which keeps in-frame sequences only. Checked studies attribute under half of the gap to unresolved V genes and leave the rest unexplained. This sample lists 300,000 to 400,000 clones; around 86% were detected once. Clones ranked in the top ten supply around 6% of the sample. The sequenced material came from peripheral blood. The receptors were gathered from a woman aged 45-65 years with COVID-19, enrolled during active disease.

CDR3 in DNA: TGTGCCAGCAGTTACAGGAACACTGAAGCTTTCTTT. Residues: CASSYRNTEAFF. The rearrangement uses TRBV11-2 and TRBJ1-1; D uncertain. Germline V lookup: CDR1 SGHAT, CDR2 FQNNGV. This CDR3 spans 12 amino acids. V lost 6 bases and J 1 base, leaving 6 bases between the germline ends.

The chain carries TRBV13 and TRBJ1-4; no clear D gene. This CDR3 is 14 amino acids long. Deletions cut 5 bases from V and 5 bases from J, with 12 bases between. Germline V gene sequence: CDR1 PRHDT, CDR2 FYEKMQ (reference sequence). Written as DNA, the CDR3 is TGTGCCAGCAGCCCCCTCCCCCCCAATGAAAAACTGTTTTTT. It codes for CASSPLPPNEKLFF.

The chain uses TRBV6-2 or TRBV6-3 and TRBJ2-2; possible D gene TRBD2, 5 bases. The CDR3 sequence is 16 residues long. Germline V gene sequence: CDR1 MNHEY, CDR2 SVGEGT. Between the trimmed V and J ends, which lost 5 bases and 0 bases, there was a span of 13 bases. The CDR3 DNA follows: TGTGCCAGCAGTCGCGCCGCCGGGGCGAACACCGGGGAGCTGTTTTTT. It specifies CASSRAAGANTGELFF.

The chain links TRBV9 to TRBJ2-7, with 11 bases that match TRBD1. Trimming cost V 3 bases and J 4 bases; bases outside gene matches: 3. Germline V lookup: CDR1 SGDLS, CDR2 YYNGEE. The length of the CDR3 is 14 residues. The DNA of the CDR3 is TGTGCCAGCAGCGCGGGACAGGGGGTGTACGAGCAGTACTTC. It is translated as CASSAGQGVYEQYF.

The V gene is TRBV18, the J gene TRBJ2-5; 8 bases fit TRBD1. The trim removed 6 bases at V and 1 base at J, leaving 10 bases unmatched. The CDR3 covers 16 residues. Germline V gene sequence: CDR1 KGHSH, CDR2 LQKENI. CDR3 DNA: TGTGCCAGCTCCGGTCGGCAGGGGGCGCCCCAAGAGACCCAGTACTTC. Translation: CASSGRQGAPQETQYF. Supplemented by reference TRBV18 and TRBJ2-5, the full variable domain reads NAGVMQNPRHLVRRRGQEARLRCSPMKGHSHVYWYRQLPEEGLKFMVYLQKENIIDESGMPKERFSAEFPKEGPSILRIQQVVRGDSAAYFCASSGRQGAPQETQYFGPGTRLLVL.

This chain joins TRBV5-5 and TRBJ1-2; D unresolved. CDR3 size: 15 residues. V lost 0 bases, J lost 0 bases, and 9 bases lay in between. Germline lookup yields CDR1 SGHKS and CDR2 YYEKEE (reference sequence). For the CDR3, the DNA is TGTGCCAGCAGCTTGGCCCCGGTTTCTAACTATGGCTACACCTTC. It yields the protein CASSLAPVSNYGYTF.

This chain uses TRBV6-6 with TRBJ2-3; TRBD1 matches at 11 bases. The CDR3 extends over 15 amino acids. V was clipped by 6 bases and J by 4 bases; unmatched bases: 6. Germline V CDR1 and CDR2: MNHNY, SVGAGI (reference sequence). CDR3: CASRRGQGVSDTQYF. The DNA of the CDR3 is TGTGCCAGCAGACGGGGACAGGGGGTCTCAGATACGCAGTATTTT.

This clone came up a few times. The rearrangement uses TRBV21-1 and TRBJ1-2; the table calls TRBD1, which could not be checked here. TRBV21-1 is deemed a pseudogene. The CDR3 runs to 13 residues. The CDR3 protein is CASSKAAGDGYTF. The CDR3 bases are TGTGCCAGCAGCAAAGCGGCAGGCGATGGCTACACCTTC.

The chain links TRBV6-1 to TRBJ2-7, with 7 bases matching TRBD1. This CDR3 comprises 15 residues. Germline V gives CDR1 MNHNS, CDR2 SASEGT. The V gene end was trimmed by 2 bases and the J gene end by 2 bases; junction bases not matched to a gene: 6. The DNA for the CDR3 is TGTGCCAGCAGTGAAAGGACAGGCGCACCCTACGAGCAGTACTTC. Amino acids: CASSERTGAPYEQYF.

This clone was recorded once. The chain joins TRBV2 to TRBJ1-1; D unresolved. This CDR3 has 14 residues. Germline values: CDR1 SNHLY, CDR2 FYNNEI. Trimming shortened V by 4 bases and J by 4 bases, and 13 bases separated the two germline ends. As DNA, the CDR3 is TGTGCCAGCAGTGGGGAGGCCCGGAGCACTGAAGCTTTCTTT. This translates into CASSGEARSTEAFF.

The chain has TRBV4-1 and TRBJ1-5; 7 positions match TRBD1. Germline-derived CDR1 and CDR2 are MGHRA and YSYEKL. With 0 bases clipped from V and 7 bases from J, the junction kept 3 bases outside the gene matches. The CDR3 sequence is 14 residues long. The CDR3 spells CASSQDPGGQPQHF. The CDR3 nucleotides are TGCGCCAGCAGCCAAGATCCAGGGGGGCAGCCCCAGCATTTT.

This chain joins TRBV6-2 or TRBV6-3 and TRBJ2-7; TRBD2 might be the D (6 bases). Germline V gene data show CDR1 as MNHEY and CDR2 as SVGEGT. V lost 4 bases and J lost 2, with 9 bases in between. This CDR3 has 13 amino acids. CDR3 region: CASSLEGTYEQYF. Written as DNA, the CDR3 is TGTGCCAGCAGTTTGGAGGGTACCTACGAGCAGTACTTC.

V is TRBV9 and J is TRBJ2-2; D is perhaps TRBD2 (6 bases). The CDR3 totals 16 residues. Germline CDR1 reads SGDLS; CDR2 reads YYNGEE. V was cut by 0 bases and J by 1 base, with 10 bases left in between. CDR3 DNA sequence: TGTGCCAGCAGCGTAGGCCTAGCGAGGAACACCGGGGAGCTGTTTTTT. Amino acid sequence: CASSVGLARNTGELFF. Based on the CDR3 plus reference TRBV9 and TRBJ2-2, the full variable domain is DSGVTQTPKHLITATGQRVTLRCSPRSGDLSVYWYQQSLDQGLQFLIQYYNGEERAKGNILERFSAQQFPDLHSELNLSSLELGDSALYFCASSVGLARNTGELFFGEGSRLTVL.

CDR3 sequence: CASSPGLAGGSGNEQFF. CDR3 nucleotides: TGTGCCAGCAGCCCCGGGTTAGCGGGAGGATCCGGCAATGAGCAGTTCTTC. The chain combines TRBV7-9 with TRBJ2-1; the match to TRBD2 covers 10 bases. This CDR3 spans 17 amino acids. The germline gives CDR1 SEHNR, CDR2 FQNEAQ (reference sequence). The J segment lost 6 bases and the V segment lost 5 bases, leaving 13 bases of the junction unmatched.

The chain is built from TRBV9 and TRBJ2-7, with D possibly being TRBD2 (6 bases). This CDR3 spans 16 amino acids. Germline lookup yields CDR1 SGDLS and CDR2 YYNGEE. Deletions cut 0 bases from V and 3 bases from J, with 16 bases between. Here the CDR3 DNA reads TGTGCCAGCAGCGTAGGGAGGGCAGGGTTAATCTACGAGCAGTACTTC. Protein: CASSVGRAGLIYEQYF.

The chain carries TRBV30 and TRBJ1-2, with D unresolved. CDR3 size: 13 residues. V lost 2 bases and J lost 4, with 11 bases in between. The germline CDR1 and CDR2 sequences are GTSNPN and SVGIG (reference sequence). The CDR3 DNA reads as TGTGCCTGGAGTCTGATTCGGGGCTATGGCTACACCTTC. Protein: CAWSLIRGYGYTF.

This chain links TRBV6-4 with TRBJ2-7, with D possibly matching TRBD1 (5 bases). The CDR3 is made up of 16 amino acids. Deletions cut 7 bases from V and 2 bases from J, with 21 bases between. Germline lookup yields CDR1 MRHNA and CDR2 SNTAGT. The CDR3 protein is CASMRKGAQSTYEQYF. In nucleotides, the CDR3 is TGTGCCAGCATGAGGAAAGGGGCTCAGTCTACCTACGAGCAGTACTTC.

This clone was picked up one time. The V call is TRBV24-1, the J call TRBJ2-3; D possibly corresponds to TRBD2 (6 bases). This CDR3 region has 16 residues. Germline CDR1 and CDR2: KGHDR and SFDVKD. The V gene lost 3 bases and the J gene lost 2 bases, with 14 bases spanning the gap. The CDR3 loop is CATSDPLASPTDTQYF. Written as DNA, the CDR3 is TGTGCCACCAGTGATCCTCTAGCGAGCCCCACAGATACGCAGTATTTT.

The gene calls are TRBV15 and TRBJ1-1; no definite D call. CDR3 length: 12 residues. The V and J ends lost 3 bases and 1 base respectively, with 3 bases between them. CDR1 LNHNV and CDR2 YYDKDF come from the germline V gene (reference sequence). The CDR3, as DNA: TGTGCCACCAGCAGTCAGAACACTGAAGCTTTCTTT. Translation gives CATSSQNTEAFF.

This chain links TRBV4-1 with TRBJ2-1; 9 bases are shared with TRBD2. V was clipped by 0 bases and J by 1 base; unmatched bases: 4. From germline, CDR1 is MGHRA and CDR2 YSYEKL. There are 17 residues in the CDR3. CDR3 residues: CASSQDQTSGSYNEQFF. In nucleotides, the CDR3 is TGCGCCAGCAGCCAAGATCAGACTAGCGGTTCCTACAATGAGCAGTTCTTC.

The CDR3 here is CASSRSVGGSVYEQYF. CDR3 DNA sequence: TGTGCCAGCAGCCGTAGTGTAGGCGGGAGTGTTTACGAGCAGTACTTC. The V and J genes are TRBV5-4 and TRBJ2-7; 7 bases line up with TRBD2. The length of the CDR3 is 16 residues. Per the germline V gene, CDR1 is SGHNT and CDR2 is YYREEE (reference sequence). V shed 4 bases, J shed 4 bases, and the junction held 14 bases outside the gene matches.

The CDR3, as DNA: TGTGCCTGGAGCCAAACAGCGGGGAACTACAATGAGCAGTTCTTC. Translated: CAWSQTAGNYNEQFF. This rearrangement joins TRBV30 to TRBJ2-1; TRBD2 aligns across 7 bases. Looked up from germline, CDR1 is GTSNPN and CDR2 is SVGIG (reference sequence). Losses at the gene ends were 3 bases for V and 3 bases for J; bases not matched to a gene: 8. The CDR3 covers 15 residues.